This T cell receptor (beta chain) was observed in a study of T cells in Graves' hyperthyroidism and ophthalmopathy. The TCR beta CDR3 regions underwent amplification using RNA transcripts as the source. The HTBI primer set was used in a first-round RT-PCR of the TCR CDR3. TCRdb fed the multiplex PCR reads into MiXCR, producing one record per CDR3 protein. The table has roughly 350,000 distinct CDR3 sequences, more than 14% seen once. About this clonotype: This may be a read error: a much more frequent sequence differs by one nucleotide.

Per germline, CDR1 PRHDT and CDR2 FYEKMQ (reference sequence). Trimming removed 4 bases at V and 4 bases at J, with 17 bases between. The CDR3 spans 16 residues. The sequence derives from a woman aged 25 to 39 with Graves' ophthalmopathy. Sequenced material: blood. The chain joins TRBV13 to TRBJ2-4, with D perhaps matching TRBD1 or TRBD2 (6 bases each). CDR3 nucleotide sequence: TGTGCCAGCAGCTCCCCCGGGGGCGTTGGTAAAAACATTCAGTACTTC. Its protein product is CASSSPGGVGKNIQYF.